Below are 17 T cell receptor beta chains sequenced from a single sample in a study of blood T cell repertoires in COVID-19 (dated by TCRdb to about 2020). Libraries were constructed by the immunoSEQ multiplex PCR assay. TCRdb provides this immuneACCESS table in a form limited to in-frame rearrangements. Some clones are lacking; in checked studies, under half of them reflect an unresolved V gene, and why the rest are absent is not known. In all, the sample holds approximately 86,000 clones, and 75% to 85% of those were seen once. 10% of the sample is in the top ten clones. Sequencing used peripheral blood. These receptors all come from a woman between 65 and 79 years old with acute or convalescent COVID-19.

V is TRBV30 and J is TRBJ1-1; 7 nucleotides line up with TRBD1. The V gene end was trimmed by 3 bases and the J gene end by 1 base; junction bases not matched to a gene: 2. Germline assignment: CDR1 GTSNPN and CDR2 SVGIG (reference sequence). The CDR3 is made up of 13 amino acids. The CDR3 DNA sequence: TGTGCCTGGAGCCGGGACAGGAACACTGAAGCTTTCTTT. Protein sequence: CAWSRDRNTEAFF.

The chain recombines TRBV7-9 with TRBJ1-1; 9 bases align to TRBD1. The length of the CDR3 is 15 residues. Trimming cost V 1 base and J 6 bases; bases outside gene matches: 6. Germline CDR1 SEHNR, CDR2 FQNEAQ (reference sequence). The DNA of the CDR3 is TGTGCCAGCAGCTTAGTTACAGGGGGCTTGGCTGAAGCTTTCTTT. Amino acids: CASSLVTGGLAEAFF.

The chain has TRBV10-3 and TRBJ2-1, with 8 bases identical to TRBD2. This CDR3 is 13 amino acids long. The germline CDR1 and CDR2 sequences are ENHRY and SYGVKD. Trimming at V came to 10 bases and at J to 6 bases, leaving 8 bases not matched to a gene. CDR3: CATLGGAGNEQFF. The CDR3 region has the DNA TGTGCCACACTCGGGGGGGCGGGCAATGAGCAGTTCTTC.

The chain employs TRBV5-1 and TRBJ2-1; 11 positions agree with TRBD2. In germline, CDR1 is SGHRS, CDR2 YFSETQ. Trimming at V came to 0 bases and at J to 9 bases, leaving 5 bases not matched to a gene. This CDR3 contains 15 residues. The CDR3 is CASSLVLAGASEQFF. CDR3 nucleotides: TGCGCCAGCAGCTTGGTACTAGCGGGAGCTAGTGAGCAGTTCTTC.

V gene TRBV3-1 (or the pseudogene TRBV3-2) combines with J gene TRBJ1-6; 9 bases are shared with TRBD1. J lost 12 bases, V lost 4 bases, and 10 bases had no gene match. Per germline, CDR1 LGHDT and CDR2 YNNKEL (reference sequence). The CDR3 is 15 amino acids. CDR3 coding DNA: TGTGCCAGCAGCCTGTCCGGGACAGGGAATAAACCCCTCCACTTT. Amino acids: CASSLSGTGNKPLHF.

A single count supports this clone. The rearrangement joins TRBV9 to TRBJ2-5; TRBD1 agrees at 8 bases. Germline V gene sequence: CDR1 SGDLS, CDR2 YYNGEE. The CDR3 sequence is 17 residues long. V dropped 0 bases and J dropped 3; count of bases not matched to a gene: 10. The DNA for the CDR3 is TGTGCCAGCAGCGTAGGTGGGTGGCAGGGGGCGGAAGAGACCCAGTACTTC. Protein product: CASSVGGWQGAEETQYF.

The chain joins TRBV5-1 to TRBJ2-1; possibly TRBD1 for D (7 bases). The ends were cut back, 1 base at V and 9 bases at J, with 11 bases in the middle. CDR3 size: 13 residues. Per the germline V gene, CDR1 is SGHRS and CDR2 is YFSETQ. For the CDR3, the DNA is TGCGCCAGCAGCTTGTCAGGGGGAGGTGAGCAGTTCTTC. It yields the protein CASSLSGGGEQFF. Combining the CDR3 with reference TRBV5-1 and TRBJ2-1 gives the whole variable domain KAGVTQTPRYLIKTRGQQVTLSCSPISGHRSVSWYQQTPGQGLQFLFEYFSETQRNKGNFPGRFSGRQFSNSRSEMNVSTLELGDSALYLCASSLSGGGEQFFGPGTRLTVL.

This clone was counted between two and nine times. The rearrangement uses TRBV6-5 and TRBJ1-6; D perhaps matches TRBD1 (5 bases). The CDR3 runs to 13 residues. The V end lost 10 bases, the J end lost 6 bases, and 13 bases lay between the germline ends. CDR1 is MNHEY, CDR2 SVGAGI, per germline. The CDR3 DNA follows: TGTGCCACCCACCAGGGAGGTAATTCACCCCTCCACTTT. It translates to CATHQGGNSPLHF.

V usage is TRBV21-1 and J usage is TRBJ1-6; the D call of TRBD1 is as the table states it, not checked on the DNA. TRBV21-1 is designated a pseudogene. The CDR3 totals 16 residues. CDR3 in amino acids: CASTQNRSLYNSPLHF. CDR3 bases: TGTGCCAGCACCCAAAACAGGTCTCTCTATAATTCACCCCTCCACTTT.

The rearrangement uses TRBV30 and TRBJ1-1; perhaps TRBD1 as D (6 bases). Germline V lookup: CDR1 GTSNPN, CDR2 SVGIG (reference sequence). Trimming removed 2 bases at V and 11 bases at J, with 18 bases between. This CDR3 has 13 residues. For the CDR3, the DNA is TGTGCCTGGAGTTTCATCAGGGGATCGGAGGCTTTCTTT. It encodes CAWSFIRGSEAFF.

The genes are TRBV24-1 and TRBJ2-3, with D maybe TRBD1 (6 bases). Trimming left V 3 bases short and J 3 bases short, with 15 bases between. This CDR3 has 16 amino acids. Germline CDR1 is KGHDR and CDR2 is SFDVKD. For the CDR3, the DNA is TGTGCCACCAGTGATCCACAGGGTCTGGGGACAGATACGCAGTATTTT. As protein: CATSDPQGLGTDTQYF.

The chain has TRBV11-3 and TRBJ2-1, with 7 positions matching TRBD1. The germline CDR1 and CDR2 sequences are SGHNT and YENEEA. Unmatched junction bases numbered 3, after V lost 1 base and J lost 0 bases. This CDR3 has 16 residues. This CDR3 is CASSLGGQNSYNEQFF. In DNA form, the CDR3 reads TGTGCCAGCAGCTTAGGGGGACAGAACTCCTACAATGAGCAGTTCTTC.

V usage is TRBV19 and J usage is TRBJ2-4, with TRBD1 identical over 9 bases. Germline-derived CDR1 and CDR2 are LNHDA and SQIVND (reference sequence). V lost 0 bases, J lost 6 bases, and 3 bases stayed unmatched. CDR3 length: 15 amino acids. The CDR3 DNA reads TGTGCCAGTAGTATAGATACAGGGGGCTCAAACATTCAGTACTTC. This sequence encodes CASSIDTGGSNIQYF.

The rearrangement links TRBV19 to TRBJ1-2; a possible D gene is TRBD1 (6 bases). The CDR3 covers 18 residues. Looked up from germline, CDR1 is LNHDA and CDR2 is SQIVND (reference sequence). With 4 bases removed from V and 7 bases from J, the gap between germline ends came to 28 bases. CDR3 DNA: TGTGCCAGTAGTAAAGCCAGGGGAGCGACCGGGATCGAGGGTGGCTACACCTTC. It translates to CASSKARGATGIEGGYTF.

J is TRBJ2-7 and V is TRBV7-2; 11 bases agree with TRBD1. The CDR3 contains 15 residues. Germline CDR1 is SGHTA and CDR2 is FQGNSA. V lost 5 bases and J lost 2; bases outside the gene matches: 5. The CDR3 spells CASSAPGQGAYEQYF. CDR3 coding DNA: TGTGCCAGCAGCGCTCCGGGACAGGGGGCCTACGAGCAGTACTTC.

V is TRBV7-2 and J is TRBJ2-7; 10 nucleotides align to TRBD2. This CDR3 is 16 amino acids long. Germline-derived CDR1 and CDR2 are SGHTA and FQGNSA. Trimming cost V 4 bases and J 6 bases; bases outside gene matches: 12. In nucleotides, the CDR3 is TGTGCCAGCAGCTCTAACCGAGCGGGGGGGCCATCCGAGCAGTACTTC. Amino acid sequence: CASSSNRAGGPSEQYF.

The chain recombines TRBV27 with TRBJ2-1, with TRBD1 matching over 7 bases. V was clipped by 0 bases and J by 5 bases; unmatched bases: 16. The V gene's germline CDR1 is MNHEY and CDR2 SMNVEV (reference sequence). CDR3 length: 19 amino acids. The CDR3, as DNA: TGTGCCAGCAGTTTATCAGGTCCAAGACAGGGCATCCATAACAATGAGCAGTTCTTC. It codes for CASSLSGPRQGIHNNEQFF.